One and the same sample provided the 5 T cell receptor beta chains below, sequenced in a study of T-cell reconstitution after alpha-beta-depleted transplantation in children (dated by TCRdb to 2015 to 2016). Library method: PCR. The sequencer listed for this sample is Illumina HiSeq 2500. To normalize quantification of the TCRbeta repertoire, the TCR libraries were built with molecular barcoding that relied on unique molecular identifiers. TCRdb handled the public reads itself, with Q25 trimming in fastp and clone calling in MiXCR, and kept productive beta chains. Records with the same CDR3 protein are collapsed into one entry carrying the most frequent genes and DNA. A total of just under 250,000 distinct CDR3 sequences appear in this sample, over 20% of them only once. The ten biggest clones cover 2.6% of the sample. This specimen's treatment or condition label, per the study, means: allogeneic hematopoietic cell transplantation with graft depleted of TCRalphabeta T cells and CD19 B cells.

This material consisted of PBMCs, taken before TCRalphabeta/CD19-depleted stem cell transplant. The origin of the receptors is a girl aged 2 to 9 with Fanconi anemia, due to receive a stem cell transplant.

This chain uses TRBV10-2 with TRBJ2-7, with 10 bases that match TRBD2. Germline CDR1 is WSHSY and CDR2 is SAAADI. After removal of 7 bases from V and 3 bases from J, the junction contained 3 bases not matched to a gene. CDR3 length: 13 amino acids. The CDR3 DNA reads as TGCGCCAGCAACATAGCGGGGGGCTACGAGCAGTACTTC. Its protein product is CASNIAGGYEQYF.

V and J are TRBV5-1 and TRBJ1-3, with D possibly matching TRBD1 (5 bases). Trimming removed 0 bases at V and 4 bases at J, with 8 bases between. This CDR3 is 14 amino acids long. Germline V CDR1 and CDR2: SGHRS, YFSETQ. This CDR3 reads CASSLVPGGNTIYF. The DNA for the CDR3 is TGCGCCAGCAGCTTGGTCCCAGGGGGAAACACCATATATTTT.

This rearrangement joins TRBV7-3 to TRBJ2-3; D tentatively reads TRBD1 or TRBD2 (6 bases each). The CDR3 is made up of 17 amino acids. Germline CDR1 SGHTA, CDR2 FQGTGA. V lost 5 bases, J lost 5 bases, and 23 bases lay in between. DNA for the CDR3: TGTGCCAGCAGCCCCTACTCGAGGGGGGAGAAGGGAGATACGCAGTATTTT. Encoded protein: CASSPYSRGEKGDTQYF.

The count of this clonotype is one. The CDR3 protein is CSARGLYTGELFF. The CDR3, as DNA: TGCAGTGCTAGGGGACTTTACACCGGGGAGCTGTTTTTT. The chain joins TRBV20-1 to TRBJ2-2, with D perhaps matching TRBD2 (6 bases). The V end was cut by 3 bases, the J end by 3 bases, with 8 bases between. Looked up from germline, CDR1 is DFQATT and CDR2 is SNEGSKA (reference sequence). The CDR3 has 13 amino acids.

This clonotype was observed at least ten times. The chain carries TRBV5-1 and TRBJ2-7; D might be TRBD1 (5 bases). Trimming stripped 4 bases from V and 0 bases from J, with 14 bases between. The CDR3 totals 15 residues. Germline values: CDR1 SGHRS, CDR2 YFSETQ. CDR3 sequence: CASSIGYRFSYEQYF. In nucleotides, the CDR3 is TGCGCCAGCAGCATCGGATACAGGTTCTCCTACGAGCAGTACTTC. The variable domain in full, with the rest retrieved from reference TRBV5-1 and TRBJ2-7, is KAGVTQTPRYLIKTRGQQVTLSCSPISGHRSVSWYQQTPGQGLQFLFEYFSETQRNKGNFPGRFSGRQFSNSRSEMNVSTLELGDSALYLCASSIGYRFSYEQYFGPGTRLTVT.